The present T cell receptor beta chain was sequenced within a study of identical twins. TCRdb reprocessed the 5' RACE reads via MiXCR and lists one record per CDR3 protein. The table lists just over 500,000 distinct CDR3 sequences, around 20% of them singletons. Trimming pared 2 bases from V and 3 bases from J, leaving 15 bases between. CDR1 is SEHNR, CDR2 FQNEAQ, per germline (reference sequence). CDR3 length: 16 amino acids. This clonotype came up a few times. This same sample was also part of a study on T cells expressing NK-cell markers. That source reports: Most of the eight sequenced donors were HCMV-seropositive; one was seronegative.

The chain links TRBV7-9 to TRBJ2-3, with a weak D call TRBD2 (6 bases). The specimen was CD4+ T cells sorted from blood. This TCR was recovered from a woman aged 18-29 years in good health. In nucleotides, the CDR3 is TGTGCCAGCAGCTTACTGGCGCGGACTAAGACAGATACGCAGTATTTT. It yields the protein CASSLLARTKTDTQYF.